One and the same sample provided the 25 T cell receptor beta chains below, sequenced in a study of T cells expressing NK-cell markers. TCRdb reworked the 5' RACE reads into one entry per CDR3 protein, no DNA. The sample's table shows 350,000 to 450,000 distinct CDR3 sequences. The sequencing input was blood T cells: a sorted CD56 or NKG2C T cell subset, CD4+ or CD8+ T cells, or bulk PBMC T cells (not recorded which). These receptors originate from a man aged 18-69 years in good health.

The chain uses TRBV20-1 and TRBJ2-7; TCRdb calls TRBD2, which cannot be checked without DNA. This CDR3 spans 12 amino acids. Germline V gene data show CDR1 as DFQATT and CDR2 as SNEGSKA (reference sequence). This CDR3 is CSAYGLSNEQYF.

This sequence joins TRBV25-1 and TRBJ2-7; TCRdb lists TRBD1, though no DNA is available to test this call. Germline-derived CDR1 and CDR2 are MGHDK and SYGVNS. This CDR3 has 16 residues. This CDR3 reads CASSEGLGTHTYEQYF.

The J gene is TRBJ2-1, the V gene TRBV5-1; TCRdb reports TRBD2, a call that lacks DNA to check it against. This CDR3 spans 12 amino acids. The germline CDR1 and CDR2 sequences are SGHRS and YFSETQ. CDR3 region: CASSFTSGGEFF.

This chain connects TRBV20-1 to TRBJ2-1; no DNA is available, so the TRBD1 call from TCRdb remains unchecked. Looked up from germline, CDR1 is DFQATT and CDR2 is SNEGSKA (reference sequence). The CDR3 contains 14 residues. CDR3: CSARHQGTDNEQFF.

This sequence joins TRBV19 and TRBJ2-3; TCRdb reports TRBD2, a call that lacks DNA to check it against. This CDR3 has 17 amino acids. Germline V gene sequence: CDR1 LNHDA, CDR2 SQIVND (reference sequence). The chain's CDR3 is CASSTPGGQSSTDTQYF.

The chain recombines TRBV12-5 with TRBJ2-5; absent DNA, TCRdb's TRBD1 call cannot be checked. CDR3 size: 16 residues. CDR1 and CDR2 (germline): LGHNT, FRNRAP. The CDR3 sequence: CASGRTWGMGIETQYF.

The chain joins TRBV12-3 or TRBV12-4 to TRBJ2-7; without DNA, the TCRdb call of TRBD1 cannot be checked. This CDR3 spans 15 amino acids. The CDR3 loop reads CASSGRQGQAYEQYF.

The chain's CDR3 is CASSSQGGGKGYEQYF. The genes are TRBV5-1 and TRBJ2-7; the D call from TCRdb, TRBD2, cannot be confirmed without DNA. CDR1 and CDR2 from the germline V gene are SGHRS and YFSETQ. The CDR3 sequence is 16 residues long.

The rearrangement uses TRBV12-3 or TRBV12-4 and TRBJ1-1; there is no DNA to check the TCRdb D call of TRBD1. This CDR3 has 15 amino acids. This CDR3 reads CASSPGQGRNTEAFF.

V usage is TRBV28 and J usage is TRBJ1-4; TCRdb indicates TRBD1, and absent DNA this call remains unverified. Germline V gene sequence: CDR1 MDHEN, CDR2 SYDVKM. The CDR3 contains 16 residues. The CDR3 sequence is CASSSGQGTANEKLFF.

This chain joins TRBV7-9 and TRBJ2-7. CDR3 size: 15 residues. Germline V gene lookup returns CDR1 SEHNR and CDR2 FQNEAQ (reference sequence). The chain's CDR3 is CASSSRHFTTYEQYF.

This chain links TRBV18 with TRBJ2-3; TCRdb reports TRBD2, a call that lacks DNA to check it against. CDR1 and CDR2 (germline): KGHSH, LQKENI. The CDR3 has 15 residues. CDR3 region: CASSPLLAGKDTQYF.

This rearrangement joins TRBV2 to TRBJ2-3; TCRdb names TRBD2, which stays unverified in the absence of DNA. This CDR3 has 15 residues. Germline assignment: CDR1 SNHLY and CDR2 FYNNEI. The CDR3 spells CASRGTSLATDTQYF.

V is TRBV6-4 and J is TRBJ2-3; the TCRdb D gene call, TRBD2, has no DNA to confirm it. The CDR3 has 16 amino acids. CDR1 MRHNA and CDR2 SNTAGT come from the germline V gene. CDR3 protein: CASSEDGASGADTQYF.

The V gene is TRBV6-1, the J gene TRBJ1-4. The CDR3 totals 17 residues. Germline V gene lookup returns CDR1 MNHNS and CDR2 SASEGT. CDR3 amino acids: CASSEEGFVATNEKLFF.

The CDR3 sequence: CASSDGTGDTEAFF. The genes are TRBV6-1 and TRBJ1-1; TCRdb reports TRBD1, a call that lacks DNA to check it against. The CDR3 is 14 amino acids. The germline CDR1 and CDR2 sequences are MNHNS and SASEGT.

The chain combines TRBV12-3 or TRBV12-4 with TRBJ2-1; without DNA, the TCRdb call of TRBD1 cannot be checked. The length of the CDR3 is 14 residues. The CDR3 protein is CASSSGQWVNEQFF.

The chain links TRBV6-1 to TRBJ1-5; checking the TCRdb D call of TRBD1 is not possible without DNA. CDR1 is MNHNS, CDR2 SASEGT, per germline. This CDR3 comprises 14 residues. This chain's CDR3 is CASTPEAGIQPQHF.

The genes are TRBV20-1 and TRBJ1-2. The CDR3 totals 13 residues. Germline CDR1 and CDR2: DFQATT and SNEGSKA (reference sequence). This CDR3 is CSASTAGNYGYTF.

This chain links TRBV7-9 with TRBJ1-3; without DNA, the TCRdb call of TRBD1 cannot be checked. CDR3 length: 13 residues. CDR1 and CDR2 (germline): SEHNR, FQNEAQ (reference sequence). The CDR3: CASSRTPQGTIYF.

J is TRBJ2-1 and V is TRBV25-1; the TRBD2 assignment by TCRdb is unverifiable without DNA. Germline values: CDR1 MGHDK, CDR2 SYGVNS. The CDR3 spans 16 residues. CDR3 region: CASSESSGGGYNEQFF.

The chain joins TRBV6-1 to TRBJ2-2; as DNA is missing, the TRBD1 call by TCRdb cannot be tested. This CDR3 is 14 amino acids long. In germline, CDR1 is MNHNS, CDR2 SASEGT. The CDR3 sequence is CASSQGEDTGELFF.

The V call is TRBV20-1, the J call TRBJ1-1; there is no DNA to check the TCRdb D call of TRBD1. This CDR3 has 12 residues. CDR1 and CDR2 (germline): DFQATT, SNEGSKA (reference sequence). CDR3 amino acids: CSAYRQGIGAFF.

The chain combines TRBV20-1 with TRBJ1-5; TCRdb outputs TRBD1, but without DNA this stays unchecked. The CDR3 is 14 residues long. In germline, CDR1 is DFQATT, CDR2 SNEGSKA (reference sequence). CDR3 residues: CSARRTGSDQPQHF.

V usage is TRBV6-5 and J usage is TRBJ1-5; TCRdb selects TRBD1, and the lack of DNA leaves this call unchecked. The length of the CDR3 is 13 residues. CDR1 and CDR2 from the germline V gene are MNHEY and SVGAGI. The CDR3 region is CASSSGKDQPQHF.